The next 15 T cell receptor beta chains were all read from a single sample in a study of T cells after yellow fever vaccination. TCRdb reprocessed the 5' RACE reads via MiXCR and lists one record per CDR3 protein. The sample contains fewer than 350,000 distinct CDR3 sequences, around 4.4% of which appear only once. Source: PBMCs, taken 15 days after the yellow fever booster vaccination. These receptor sequences come from a man aged 18-30 years who received the YFV17D yellow fever vaccine.

The chain is built from TRBV5-1 and TRBJ2-3; TRBD1 matches 9 bases. In germline, CDR1 is SGHRS, CDR2 YFSETQ. This CDR3 region has 16 residues. Trimming cost V 1 base and J 2 bases; bases outside gene matches: 5. The CDR3 here is CASSLMRTGATDTQYF. DNA of the CDR3: TGCGCCAGCAGCTTGATGAGGACAGGGGCCACAGATACGCAGTATTTT.

This clonotype was recorded many times. The CDR3 nucleotides read TGTGCCAGCAGGCCGTCGGGGGACACCTCATTCACAGATACGCAGTATTTT. It codes for CASRPSGDTSFTDTQYF. The chain uses TRBV12-3 or TRBV12-4 and TRBJ2-3; D possibly matches TRBD1 or TRBD2 (6 bases each). The CDR3 has 17 residues. The ends were cut back, 6 bases at V and 2 bases at J, with 21 bases in the middle.

Only a few counts were recorded for this clonotype. This chain links TRBV4-2 with TRBJ2-1, with 8 bases that match TRBD2. Germline V gives CDR1 LGHNA, CDR2 YNFKEQ. The CDR3 loop spans 16 amino acids. V gave up 6 bases and J gave up 0 bases; unmatched junction bases: 7. The CDR3 region is CASSSHSGDSYNEQFF. CDR3 sequence (DNA): TGTGCCAGCAGTTCCCATAGCGGGGACTCCTACAATGAGCAGTTCTTC.

J is TRBJ2-2 and V is TRBV5-4; the match to TRBD2 covers 7 bases. Germline trimming cut 4 bases from V and 4 bases from J; bases unmatched to any gene: 10. The CDR3 contains 16 residues. Germline CDR1 reads SGHNT; CDR2 reads YYREEE (reference sequence). CDR3 DNA: TGTGCCAGCAGCCGGGCGGGGGTTATTGGCACCGGGGAGCTGTTTTTT. It encodes CASSRAGVIGTGELFF.

In its sample, this clonotype was seen many times. The chain employs TRBV7-8 and TRBJ2-7; 7 bases are a match to TRBD1. The CDR3 extends over 15 amino acids. The germline V gene has CDR1 SGHVS and CDR2 FQNEAQ. With V trimmed by 6 bases and J by 4 bases, 12 bases remained unmatched. CDR3 nucleotides: TGTGCCAGCAGTGCTTATAGCAGGGGGAAGTACGAGCAGTACGTC. It is translated as CASSAYSRGKYEQYV.

This clonotype has a count of ten or more. The V call is TRBV20-1, the J call TRBJ2-7, with D tentatively TRBD1 (7 bases). V dropped 1 base and J dropped 2 bases, with 18 bases sitting between them. Germline CDR1 and CDR2: DFQATT and SNEGSKA (reference sequence). The CDR3 length is 16 residues. In DNA, the CDR3 is TGCAGTGCTAGAGGAACCGAGGGCAGGGGGGCCTACGAGCAGTACTTC. Translating it yields CSARGTEGRGAYEQYF.

This clonotype was counted ten times or more. The rearrangement joins TRBV6-6 to TRBJ1-5; no clear D gene. Germline V gene sequence: CDR1 MNHNY, CDR2 SVGAGI (reference sequence). V lost 5 bases to trimming and J lost 0 bases, with 5 bases between them. The CDR3 consists of 13 residues. CDR3 sequence reads: CASSKYSNQPQHF. DNA for the CDR3: TGTGCCAGCAGTAAATATAGCAATCAGCCCCAGCATTTT.

A few counts support this clonotype. The V gene is TRBV5-1, the J gene TRBJ2-5, with 11 positions matching TRBD2. In germline, CDR1 is SGHRS, CDR2 YFSETQ. The CDR3 is made up of 18 amino acids. The trim removed 4 bases at V and 1 base at J, leaving 12 bases unmatched. The DNA of the CDR3 is TGCGCCAGCAGCGGGACGACTCCGACTAGCGGGGTCCAAGAGACCCAGTACTTC. Protein: CASSGTTPTSGVQETQYF.

This clonotype was counted ten times or more. The chain carries TRBV5-1 and TRBJ2-3; 8 bases map to TRBD1. The germline V gene encodes CDR1 SGHRS and CDR2 YFSETQ. J was trimmed by 5 bases and V by 4 bases; bases with no gene match: 6. The CDR3 consists of 14 residues. The CDR3 region is CASSPGQGRDTQYF. The CDR3 DNA reads as TGCGCCAGCAGCCCTGGACAGGGAAGAGATACGCAGTATTTT.

This clonotype occurred many times. The CDR3 is CASSQSPGGGLADTQYF. In nucleotides, the CDR3 is TGCGCCAGCAGCCAGTCCCCAGGGGGTGGTTTAGCAGATACGCAGTATTTT. The chain joins TRBV4-3 to TRBJ2-3, with TRBD1 matching over 7 bases. The ends lost 3 bases at V and 4 bases at J; junction bases unmatched: 13. Germline V gene data show CDR1 as LGHNA and CDR2 as YSLEER. This CDR3 is 17 amino acids long.

In this sample, this clonotype turned up a few times. In nucleotides, the CDR3 is TGCGCCAGCAGCTCTGTCCCACAGGGGACCGAGACCCAGTACTTC. It translates to CASSSVPQGTETQYF. The rearrangement links TRBV5-1 to TRBJ2-5; TRBD1 aligns across 7 bases. The V segment lost 3 bases and the J segment 5 bases; nucleotides outside the gene matches: 10. The CDR3 contains 15 residues. From germline, CDR1 is SGHRS and CDR2 YFSETQ.

This chain joins TRBV7-2 and TRBJ2-5; 7 bases are a match to TRBD1. Germline lookup yields CDR1 SGHTA and CDR2 FQGNSA. This CDR3 has 14 residues. The J segment lost 9 bases and the V segment lost 5 bases, leaving 12 bases of the junction unmatched. As DNA, the CDR3 is TGTGCCAGCAGCCAAGGACAGGTCCAGTCGGCCCAGTACTTC. Amino acid sequence: CASSQGQVQSAQYF. The full variable domain, in which reference TRBV7-2 and TRBJ2-5 provide the parts outside the CDR3, is GAGVSQSPSNKVTEKGKDVELRCDPISGHTALYWYRQSLGQGLEFLIYFQGNSAPDKSGLPSDRFSAERTGGSVSTLTIQRTQQEDSAVYLCASSQGQVQSAQYFGPGTRLLVL.

In this sample, this clonotype turned up many times. The chain recombines TRBV5-1 with TRBJ1-4; TRBD1 matches at 9 bases. The CDR3 covers 15 residues. Germline-derived CDR1 and CDR2 are SGHRS and YFSETQ. Losses at the gene ends were 9 bases for V and 7 bases for J; bases not matched to a gene: 13. The CDR3 sequence: CATAVTGGASEKLFF. As DNA, the CDR3 is TGCGCCACCGCGGTAACAGGGGGCGCGTCTGAAAAACTGTTTTTT.

In this sample, this clonotype turned up many times. The J gene is TRBJ1-4, the V gene TRBV7-6, with 11 positions matching TRBD1. This CDR3 spans 15 amino acids. Germline V gene lookup returns CDR1 SGHVS and CDR2 FNYEAQ. With 5 bases clipped from V and 5 bases from J, the junction kept 4 bases outside the gene matches. In DNA, the CDR3 is TGTGCCAGCAGCCCGTGGACAGGGGGCAATGAAAAACTGTTTTTT. This encodes CASSPWTGGNEKLFF.

This clonotype was recorded many times. This chain connects TRBV3-1 to TRBJ1-1; 7 nucleotides line up with TRBD1. The germline V gene encodes CDR1 LGHDT and CDR2 YNNKEL (reference sequence). V lost 7 bases and J lost 1; bases outside the gene matches: 6. The CDR3 runs 14 residues. In DNA, the CDR3 is TGTGCCAGCACCCCAGGGGGGACGAACACTGAAGCTTTCTTT. Translation: CASTPGGTNTEAFF. The full variable domain, with the rest looked up from reference TRBV3-1 and TRBJ1-1, is DTAVSQTPKYLVTQMGNDKSIKCEQNLGHDTMYWYKQDSKKFLKIMFSYNNKELIINETVPNRFSPKSPDKAHLNLHINSLELGDSAVYFCASTPGGTNTEAFFGQGTRLTVV.